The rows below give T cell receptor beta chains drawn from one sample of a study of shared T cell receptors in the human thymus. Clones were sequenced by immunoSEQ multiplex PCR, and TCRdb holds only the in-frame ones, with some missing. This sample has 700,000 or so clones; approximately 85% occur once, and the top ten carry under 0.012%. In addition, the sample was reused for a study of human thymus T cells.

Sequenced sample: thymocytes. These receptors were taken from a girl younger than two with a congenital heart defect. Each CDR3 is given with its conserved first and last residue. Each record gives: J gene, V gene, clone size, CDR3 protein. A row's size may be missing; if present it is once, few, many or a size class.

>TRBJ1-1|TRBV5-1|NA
CASSLLGTGNTEAFF
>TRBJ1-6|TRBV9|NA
CASSVVSASPLHF
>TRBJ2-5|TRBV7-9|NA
CASGYSGGYQETQYF
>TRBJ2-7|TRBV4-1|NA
CASSLRTTGWYPHPYEQYF
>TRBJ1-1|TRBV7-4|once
CASSLVWDRGRPTEAFF
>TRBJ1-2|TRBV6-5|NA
CASSSPGNLNYGYTF
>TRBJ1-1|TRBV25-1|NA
CASSEGGRDTEAFF
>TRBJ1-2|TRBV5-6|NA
CASSFLNYGYTF
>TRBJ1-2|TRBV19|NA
CASSPGAGQGASGYTF
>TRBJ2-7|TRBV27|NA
CASSGTGERGASYEQYF
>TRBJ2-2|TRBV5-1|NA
CASSGSQNTGELFF
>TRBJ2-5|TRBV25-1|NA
CASNHRGWETQYF
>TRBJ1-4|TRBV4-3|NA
CASSQVWTGGRRGEKLFF
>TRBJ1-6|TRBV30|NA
CASRSRQEHNSPLHF
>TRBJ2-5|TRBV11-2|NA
CASSADKQETQYF
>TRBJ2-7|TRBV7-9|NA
CASSFSWTGVGYEQYF
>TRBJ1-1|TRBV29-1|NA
CSVEEYDPGVTEAFF
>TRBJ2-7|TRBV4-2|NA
CASSQDMMNPGQGYYEQYF
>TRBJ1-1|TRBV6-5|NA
CASSYTTSTIEAFF
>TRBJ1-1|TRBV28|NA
CASSNRGLMNTEAFF
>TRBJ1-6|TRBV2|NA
CASSEQRQGNSPLHF
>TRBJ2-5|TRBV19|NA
CASSGDSLETQYF
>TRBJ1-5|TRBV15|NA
CATSRARGYSNQPQHF
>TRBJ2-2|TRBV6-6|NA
CASSYTFEGELFF
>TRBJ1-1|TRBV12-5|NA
CASGFRLFQNTEAFF
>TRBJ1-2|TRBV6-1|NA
CASSGRTGEVSYGYTF
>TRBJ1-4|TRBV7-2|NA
CASSLGIGQTNEKLFF